The 8 T cell receptor beta chains below come from one sample, sequenced in a study of shared clonotypes between healthy human individuals. Generated by immunoSEQ multiplex PCR, the TCRdb table keeps only in-frame clones and is missing some. The repertoire holds 2 million to 3 million clones, with approximately 94% as singletons. The sample comprised naive CD4+ T cells from PBMCs. The subset was: CD45RA+ positively selected. All receptors derive from a man between 18 and 29 years old in good health. Some clones in this sample may be carry-over from other donors' samples.

The V and J genes are TRBV13 and TRBJ2-1; 14 nucleotides match TRBD2. V was pared by 5 bases and J by 1 base, with 4 bases of the junction left unmatched. The germline V gene has CDR1 PRHDT and CDR2 FYEKMQ (reference sequence). The CDR3 extends over 17 amino acids. The CDR3 here is CASSPGTSGSSYNEQFF. CDR3 DNA sequence: TGTGCCAGCAGCCCCGGGACTAGCGGGAGTTCCTACAATGAGCAGTTCTTC.

The rearrangement links TRBV10-3 to TRBJ2-5, with 7 bases that match TRBD1. With V trimmed by 3 bases and J by 2 bases, 6 bases remained unmatched. CDR3 length: 15 residues. Germline-derived CDR1 and CDR2 are ENHRY and SYGVKD. The CDR3 spells CAISDQTGVQETQYF. DNA for the CDR3: TGTGCCATCAGTGATCAAACAGGGGTACAAGAGACCCAGTACTTC.

The chain uses TRBV7-2 and TRBJ2-7; possibly TRBD1 or TRBD2 for D (5 bases each). This CDR3 spans 13 amino acids. Germline assignment: CDR1 SGHTA and CDR2 FQGNSA. Deletions cut 3 bases from V and 6 bases from J, with 12 bases between. The CDR3 here is CASSLGRDREQYF. CDR3 DNA: TGTGCCAGCAGCTTGGGAAGGGACCGCGAGCAGTACTTC.

V gene TRBV7-8 combines with J gene TRBJ1-4; 7 bases are a match to TRBD1. V gave up 5 bases and J gave up 3 bases; unmatched junction bases: 3. CDR3 length equals 14 residues. Germline CDR1 and CDR2: SGHVS and FQNEAQ. The CDR3 loop is CASSPTGSNEKLFF. As DNA, the CDR3 is TGTGCCAGCAGCCCGACAGGGTCTAATGAAAAACTGTTTTTT.

The chain is built from TRBV4-1 and TRBJ2-7; TRBD2 agrees at 10 bases. Germline lookup yields CDR1 MGHRA and CDR2 YSYEKL. With 1 base clipped from V and 2 bases from J, the junction kept 2 bases outside the gene matches. The CDR3 sequence is 15 residues long. CDR3 sequence reads: CASSQVLAGPYEQYF. The CDR3 nucleotides are TGCGCCAGCAGCCAAGTACTAGCGGGACCCTACGAGCAGTACTTC.

This clone was seen only a few times. The chain recombines TRBV9 with TRBJ1-3, with no clear D. The CDR3 is 13 residues long. The germline V and J ends were trimmed by 3 bases and 4 bases, with 8 bases remaining between them. From germline, CDR1 is SGDLS and CDR2 YYNGEE. The CDR3 spells CASSAIQGNTIYF. Written as DNA, the CDR3 is TGTGCCAGCAGCGCTATACAGGGAAACACCATATATTTT. Full variable domain (remainder filled in from reference TRBV9 and TRBJ1-3): DSGVTQTPKHLITATGQRVTLRCSPRSGDLSVYWYQQSLDQGLQFLIQYYNGEERAKGNILERFSAQQFPDLHSELNLSSLELGDSALYFCASSAIQGNTIYFGEGSWLTVV.

The V gene is TRBV19, the J gene TRBJ1-1; possible D gene TRBD1, 5 bases. Germline V lookup: CDR1 LNHDA, CDR2 SQIVND (reference sequence). The CDR3 runs 14 residues. V lost 2 bases to trimming and J lost 1 base, with 8 bases between them. CDR3 in amino acids: CASSITGKNTEAFF. The CDR3, as DNA: TGTGCCAGTAGTATAACAGGCAAGAACACTGAAGCTTTCTTT.

The chain recombines TRBV7-9 with TRBJ1-1; possibly TRBD1 for D (6 bases). The V end was cut by 2 bases, the J end by 8 bases, with 18 bases between. The CDR3 is 15 amino acids. Germline lookup yields CDR1 SEHNR and CDR2 FQNEAQ (reference sequence). CDR3 in amino acids: CASSLLGGGIGEAFF. As DNA, the CDR3 is TGTGCCAGCAGCTTACTAGGGGGAGGAATAGGCGAAGCTTTCTTT. Full variable domain (rest looked up from reference TRBV7-9 and TRBJ1-1): DTGVSQNPRHKITKRGQNVTFRCDPISEHNRLYWYRQTLGQGPEFLTYFQNEAQLEKSRLLSDRFSAERPKGSFSTLEIQRTEQGDSAMYLCASSLLGGGIGEAFFGQGTRLTVV.